This T cell receptor (beta chain) came from a study of blood T cells in healthy people across ages. A second PCR, run for about 6 to 11 cycles, used a sample-barcoded 5' primer plus a J-beta primer mix. A single record per CDR3 protein comes from TCRdb applying MiXCR to the 5' RACE reads. The sample shows 1.4 million or so distinct CDR3 sequences, 35% to 45% of them seen only once. Germline CDR1 reads DFQATT; CDR2 reads SNEGSKA (reference sequence). Losses at the gene ends were 4 bases for V and 0 bases for J; bases not matched to a gene: 7. The CDR3 length is 15 residues. This clonotype was obtained from a woman under 30 in good health. Specimen: blood. This rearrangement joins TRBV20-1 to TRBJ2-7; 9 nucleotides match TRBD1. In DNA form, the CDR3 reads TGCAGTGCTATCCGACCGGGACAGGGCTCCTACGAGCAGTACTTC. This sequence encodes CSAIRPGQGSYEQYF.